One sample yielded the 5 T cell receptor beta chains listed below, sequenced in a study of neurological immune-mediated disorders (dated by TCRdb to between 2018 and 2020). The method behind the library was 5' RACE. Data came from an Illumina HiSeq 2500. The public reads were reprocessed in TCRdb via fastp at Q25 and MiXCR, keeping in-frame beta chains. All rows with the same CDR3 protein become a single entry with the most common DNA and genes. The table for this sample lists 45,000 or so distinct CDR3 sequences; approximately 2.8% of them were counted only once. Around 15% of the sample belongs to the ten largest clones. The sequenced sample was PBMCs. Source of these receptors: a woman aged 50 to 60 with multiple sclerosis.

This clonotype has ten or more counts. The rearrangement joins TRBV12-3 or TRBV12-4 to TRBJ2-5; TRBD1 aligns across 7 bases. Trimming took 3 bases from V and 6 from J; bases not matched to a gene: 4. CDR3 size: 13 residues. As DNA, the CDR3 is TGTGCCAGCAGTTTTCAAGGGGGCAAGACCCAGTACTTC. Encoded protein: CASSFQGGKTQYF.

This clonotype was seen repeatedly, ten times or more. This sequence joins TRBV20-1 and TRBJ2-1; 8 positions agree with TRBD2. The CDR3 spans 14 residues. After removal of 3 bases from V and 3 bases from J, the junction contained 4 bases not matched to a gene. CDR1 and CDR2 from the germline V gene are DFQATT and SNEGSKA (reference sequence). CDR3 in amino acids: CSASSGKVYNEQFF. The DNA for the CDR3 is TGCAGTGCTAGTAGCGGGAAGGTCTACAATGAGCAGTTCTTC.

This clonotype was observed many times. The CDR3 DNA is TGCAGTGCCGGACCGGACGCAGCGGGAGGCTTTTCCTACGAGCAGTACTTC. Translating gives CSAGPDAAGGFSYEQYF. The V and J genes are TRBV20-1 and TRBJ2-7; TRBD2 matches 9 bases. The germline gives CDR1 DFQATT, CDR2 SNEGSKA (reference sequence). The ends lost 6 bases at V and 1 base at J; junction bases unmatched: 16. The CDR3 is 17 amino acids.

With respect to this clonotype: Germline is not matched at one junction end, which may reflect a read error. The chain is built from TRBV6-6 and TRBJ1-6; D gene unclear. Germline CDR1 MNHNY, CDR2 SVGAGI (reference sequence). The CDR3 consists of 12 residues. DNA of the CDR3: TGTGCCAGCAGCGAACCGAAATCACCCTTCCACTTT. This codes for CASSEPKSPFHF.

This clonotype was counted many times. The chain combines TRBV5-1 with TRBJ1-1; 9 bases are shared with TRBD1. Looked up from germline, CDR1 is SGHRS and CDR2 is YFSETQ. V gave up 3 bases and J gave up 0 bases; unmatched junction bases: 3. The CDR3 runs to 15 residues. CDR3 amino acids: CASSWTGAVNTEAFF. The CDR3 DNA sequence: TGCGCCAGCAGCTGGACAGGGGCTGTGAACACTGAAGCTTTCTTT.